This TCR beta chain was captured in a study of shared clonotypes between healthy human individuals. Method: immunoSEQ multiplex PCR; TCRdb's copy keeps in-frame clones and lacks some. The repertoire holds 950,000 to 1,100,000 clones, 75% seen once, with approximately 1.5% in the top ten. Healthy HIV-negative adults with no recent acute infections or vaccinations were recruited as donors. Sample: memory CD4+ T cells sorted from blood. Stated subset: CD45RA-negative fraction. This clonotype originated in a young man in good health.

Here the CDR3 reads CASSLEPRGTYGYTF. Written as DNA, the CDR3 is TGCGCCAGCAGCTTGGAGCCTCGGGGGACCTATGGCTACACCTTC. The rearrangement links TRBV5-1 to TRBJ1-2, with D possibly being TRBD1 (5 bases). CDR1 SGHRS and CDR2 YFSETQ come from the germline V gene. Deletions cut 0 bases from V and 4 bases from J, with 13 bases between. The CDR3 covers 15 residues.